The entry below gives a single T cell receptor (beta chain) sequence along with its context. This entry is derived from a study of blood T cell repertoires in COVID-19. On the study more broadly: Researchers got acute and convalescent COVID-19 samples from the United States, Italy and Spain. Sources were T cells, B-cell-depleted T cells, or PBMCs; the material itself was cDNA or gDNA.

Trimming removed 2 bases from V and 4 bases from J; junction bases left unmatched: 15. The CDR3 runs 18 residues. The germline gives CDR1 SGDLS, CDR2 YYNGEE. Per the original methods: By means of reference gene primer amplification, nucleated cell counts were estimated. Only in-frame clones appear in the TCRdb table, and some are missing; sequencing was by immunoSEQ multiplex PCR. Clonal size and the V and J genes are those of that table, whereas D and trimming came from the DNA. The sample contains 100,000 to 150,000 clones, roughly 80% of which appear only once. This TCR came from a woman in her thirties who had recovered from COVID-19. The chain combines TRBV9 with TRBJ1-3; 7 bases fit TRBD1. The specimen sequenced was peripheral blood. The CDR3 bases are TGTGCCAGCAGCGTGGACCCACCCCGACAGGGCACGGGAAACACCATATATTTT. This translates into CASSVDPPRQGTGNTIYF. The variable domain in full, completed from reference TRBV9 and TRBJ1-3, reads DSGVTQTPKHLITATGQRVTLRCSPRSGDLSVYWYQQSLDQGLQFLIQYYNGEERAKGNILERFSAQQFPDLHSELNLSSLELGDSALYFCASSVDPPRQGTGNTIYFGEGSWLTVV.